The next 22 T cell receptor beta chains were all read from a single sample in a study of PD-L1 blockade in urothelial cancer. The time point was: pretreatment peripheral blood. This table comes from immunoSEQ multiplex PCR, and its TCRdb copy is limited to in-frame clones, with some not included. Among 70,000 or so clones listed, 90% were seen once. This sample comprised PBMCs, obtained around atezolizumab (anti-PD-L1) treatment. These receptors all stem from a man in his 70s with urothelial cancer.

V is TRBV6-5 and J is TRBJ2-7, with TRBD2 matching 7 bases. Germline-derived CDR1 and CDR2 are MNHEY and SVGAGI. CDR3 length equals 14 residues. With V trimmed by 2 bases and J by 5 bases, 6 bases remained unmatched. CDR3: CASSYGLGSHEQYF. The CDR3 coding sequence is TGTGCCAGCAGTTACGGACTAGGCAGCCACGAGCAGTACTTC.

CDR3 region: CASSVRRGGAYEQYF. CDR3 DNA: TGTGCCAGTAGTGTGCGGAGGGGGGGCGCCTACGAGCAGTACTTC. The chain has TRBV19 and TRBJ2-7, with a possible D match to TRBD2 (7 bases). Germline loops: CDR1 LNHDA, CDR2 SQIVND (reference sequence). Trimming shortened V by 5 bases and J by 2 bases, and 16 bases separated the two germline ends. The length of the CDR3 is 15 residues.

V and J are TRBV19 and TRBJ2-2; no reliable D call. This CDR3 contains 14 residues. The ends were cut back, 7 bases at V and 0 bases at J, with 9 bases in the middle. Per the germline V gene, CDR1 is LNHDA and CDR2 is SQIVND (reference sequence). DNA for the CDR3: TGTGCCAGTAAAGGCAGCGCGAACACCGGGGAGCTGTTTTTT. As protein: CASKGSANTGELFF.

The V and J genes are TRBV9 and TRBJ1-3; tentatively, D is TRBD1 (6 bases). Germline loops: CDR1 SGDLS, CDR2 YYNGEE. CDR3 length: 17 residues. The germline V and J ends were trimmed by 0 bases and 0 bases, with 13 bases remaining between them. The CDR3 sequence: CASSVDPGALSGNTIYF. In nucleotides, the CDR3 is TGTGCCAGCAGCGTAGACCCAGGGGCCCTCTCTGGAAACACCATATATTTT. The variable domain in full, with the rest retrieved from reference TRBV9 and TRBJ1-3, is DSGVTQTPKHLITATGQRVTLRCSPRSGDLSVYWYQQSLDQGLQFLIQYYNGEERAKGNILERFSAQQFPDLHSELNLSSLELGDSALYFCASSVDPGALSGNTIYFGEGSWLTVV.

The J gene is TRBJ1-5, the V gene TRBV4-1, with 7 bases identical to TRBD1. The CDR3 has 16 residues. Germline lookup yields CDR1 MGHRA and CDR2 YSYEKL. Losses at the gene ends were 0 bases for V and 6 bases for J; bases not matched to a gene: 8. Written as DNA, the CDR3 is TGCGCCAGCAGCCAAGAAACCAGGGGGTCGGGTCAGCCCCAGCATTTT. Residues: CASSQETRGSGQPQHF.

The rearrangement uses TRBV2 and TRBJ2-3; 9 bases match TRBD2. This CDR3 has 19 amino acids. Trimming cost V 5 bases and J 0 bases; bases outside gene matches: 15. CDR1 is SNHLY and CDR2 is FYNNEI in the germline V gene. Here the CDR3 DNA reads TGTGCCAGCAGTACCGACATACGGACGACTAGCGGAAGCACAGATACGCAGTATTTT. Translating gives CASSTDIRTTSGSTDTQYF.

This chain links TRBV6-6 with TRBJ2-7; 7 nucleotides align to TRBD1. From germline, CDR1 is MNHNY and CDR2 SVGAGI (reference sequence). The V segment lost 8 bases and the J segment 0 bases; nucleotides outside the gene matches: 1. The CDR3 extends over 12 amino acids. The CDR3, as DNA: TGTGCCAGCCGGGACAGCTCCTACGAGCAGTACTTC. It is translated as CASRDSSYEQYF.

The rearrangement links TRBV19 to TRBJ2-1, with 7 bases lining up with TRBD2. The germline gives CDR1 LNHDA, CDR2 SQIVND (reference sequence). The CDR3 sequence is 21 residues long. V gave up 3 bases and J gave up 1 base; unmatched junction bases: 21. CDR3 DNA sequence: TGTGCCAGTAGTATTCATCGGCAGGGAAGGATCGGGGGGTTTTCCTACAATGAGCAGTTCTTC. This codes for CASSIHRQGRIGGFSYNEQFF.

The gene calls are TRBV4-2 and TRBJ1-2; TRBD1 is a possible D gene (5 bases). Trimming removed 1 base from V and 8 bases from J, with 11 bases in between. This CDR3 region has 13 residues. Germline V gene sequence: CDR1 LGHNA, CDR2 YNFKEQ. The CDR3 sequence: CASSQVLDNGYTF. Written as DNA, the CDR3 is TGTGCCAGCAGCCAAGTCCTGGACAACGGCTACACCTTC.

The chain couples TRBV12-5 to TRBJ2-3, with 12 bases lining up with TRBD2. The CDR3 spans 13 residues. CDR1 is LGHNT and CDR2 is FRNRAP in the germline V gene. After removal of 1 base from V and 11 bases from J, the junction contained 1 base not matched to a gene. This CDR3 is CASGLEGLAGQYF. The CDR3 nucleotides read TGTGCTAGTGGTTTGGAGGGACTAGCGGGGCAGTATTTT.

The rearrangement links TRBV28 to TRBJ1-2; 7 nucleotides line up with TRBD1. CDR1 is MDHEN, CDR2 SYDVKM, per germline. There are 13 residues in the CDR3. J gave up 6 bases and V 6 bases, and 7 bases lay outside the gene matches. The chain's CDR3 is CASRETGLDGYTF. In nucleotides, the CDR3 is TGTGCCAGCAGGGAGACAGGGCTGGATGGCTACACCTTC.

The rearrangement uses TRBV9 and TRBJ2-7, with 9 nucleotides matching TRBD1. The germline CDR1 and CDR2 sequences are SGDLS and YYNGEE. Losses at the gene ends were 0 bases for V and 5 bases for J; bases not matched to a gene: 6. There are 15 residues in the CDR3. The CDR3 protein is CASSVGGQGLHEQYF. CDR3 nucleotide sequence: TGTGCCAGCAGCGTAGGGGGACAGGGTTTACACGAGCAGTACTTC.

This clone was recorded only once. The rearrangement joins TRBV4-2 to TRBJ2-3; TRBD1 might be the D (6 bases). The CDR3 covers 14 residues. The V end lost 3 bases, the J end lost 6 bases, and 13 bases lay between the germline ends. Per the germline V gene, CDR1 is LGHNA and CDR2 is YNFKEQ. CDR3 amino acids: CASSHDWDTDTQYF. In nucleotides, the CDR3 is TGTGCCAGCAGCCACGATTGGGACACTGATACGCAGTATTTT.

This chain connects TRBV5-1 to TRBJ1-4; 7 bases are a match to TRBD1. After removal of 2 bases from V and 5 bases from J, the junction contained 6 bases not matched to a gene. The CDR3 loop spans 15 amino acids. Germline V gene data show CDR1 as SGHRS and CDR2 as YFSETQ. The CDR3 loop reads CASSFRDSQNEKLFF. For the CDR3, the DNA is TGCGCCAGCAGCTTCAGGGACAGCCAAAATGAAAAACTGTTTTTT.

The chain combines TRBV19 with TRBJ2-7; 9 nucleotides align to TRBD1. V dropped 5 bases and J dropped 5; count of bases not matched to a gene: 10. The CDR3 consists of 15 residues. Germline CDR1 LNHDA, CDR2 SQIVND (reference sequence). The CDR3 DNA is TGTGCCAGTAGTTTAACCGGGACAGGGAAGAACGAGCAGTACTTC. This gives the protein CASSLTGTGKNEQYF. Combining the CDR3 with reference TRBV19 and TRBJ2-7 gives the whole variable domain DGGITQSPKYLFRKEGQNVTLSCEQNLNHDAMYWYRQDPGQGLRLIYYSQIVNDFQKGDIAEGYSVSREKKESFPLTVTSAQKNPTAFYLCASSLTGTGKNEQYFGPGTRLTVT.

This clone was counted between two and nine times. The chain employs TRBV2 and TRBJ1-1; 8 nucleotides line up with TRBD1. V dropped 5 bases and J dropped 6; count of bases not matched to a gene: 5. The CDR3 spans 13 residues. CDR1 SNHLY and CDR2 FYNNEI come from the germline V gene. The chain's CDR3 is CASSMETGAEAFF. The DNA for the CDR3 is TGTGCCAGCAGTATGGAGACAGGGGCTGAAGCTTTCTTT. The complete variable domain, with remaining parts taken from reference TRBV2 and TRBJ1-1, reads EPEVTQTPSHQVTQMGQEVILRCVPISNHLYFYWYRQILGQKVEFLVSFYNNEISEKSEIFDDQFSVERPDGSNFTLKIRSTKLEDSAMYFCASSMETGAEAFFGQGTRLTVV.

The V call is TRBV4-1, the J call TRBJ2-5, with TRBD1 as a possible D gene (6 bases). Trimming shortened V by 2 bases and J by 5 bases, and 12 bases separated the two germline ends. Germline V lookup: CDR1 MGHRA, CDR2 YSYEKL. This CDR3 comprises 14 residues. For the CDR3, the DNA is TGCGCCAGCAGCCAAACAGGGTATTCGGAGACCCAGTACTTC. It translates to CASSQTGYSETQYF.

J is TRBJ2-5 and V is TRBV11-2, with D uncertain. Trimming took 8 bases from V and 2 from J, leaving 18 bases between them. Germline CDR1 and CDR2: SGHAT and FQNNGV. This CDR3 comprises 15 residues. CDR3 DNA sequence: TGTGCCAGCTCCATGGGTGGAGTCTATCAAGAGACCCAGTACTTC. Its protein product is CASSMGGVYQETQYF.

Only one count was recorded for this clone. The chain has TRBV4-1 and TRBJ2-5; 7 positions match TRBD2. After removal of 4 bases from V and 1 base from J, the junction contained 9 bases not matched to a gene. Germline V gene data show CDR1 as MGHRA and CDR2 as YSYEKL. CDR3 size: 16 residues. The CDR3 bases are TGCGCCAGCAGCCGCCCCGCTAGCGGAGGCCAAGAGACCCAGTACTTC. Translation gives CASSRPASGGQETQYF.

The V call is TRBV7-2, the J call TRBJ2-5, with D perhaps TRBD2 (6 bases). Germline CDR1 reads SGHTA; CDR2 reads FQGNSA. This CDR3 spans 13 amino acids. Trimming took 5 bases from V and 1 from J, leaving 8 bases between them. The CDR3 sequence is CASSRDFQETQYF. The CDR3 DNA reads TGTGCCAGCAGCAGGGACTTCCAAGAGACCCAGTACTTC.

The chain is built from TRBV4-1 and TRBJ2-5; 7 nucleotides agree with TRBD2. V shed 0 bases and J 0 bases; nucleotides not matched to a gene: 4. The germline V gene has CDR1 MGHRA and CDR2 YSYEKL. CDR3 length: 16 amino acids. This CDR3 reads CASSQDLGRYQETQYF. In nucleotides, the CDR3 is TGCGCCAGCAGCCAAGATCTCGGGAGGTACCAAGAGACCCAGTACTTC.

The genes are TRBV6-1 and TRBJ1-2; the match to TRBD1 covers 9 bases. J gave up 5 bases and V 6 bases, and 7 bases lay outside the gene matches. This CDR3 is 14 amino acids long. The germline gives CDR1 MNHNS, CDR2 SASEGT. The CDR3: CASRSGTGYYGYTF. In DNA, the CDR3 is TGTGCCAGCAGGTCCGGGACAGGGTATTATGGCTACACCTTC.